The 30 T cell receptor beta chains given below trace back to one sample, sequenced in a study of cytomegalovirus exposure and HLA in healthy donors. PCR involved 60 Vbeta and 13 Jbeta primers. Profiled with immunoSEQ multiplex PCR; TCRdb holds only in-frame clones, not every one. The sample includes about 200,000 clones, more than 60% of them seen just once. Specimen: PBMCs. Receptors originate from a man aged 50-59 years in good health and CMV-seronegative.

This chain uses TRBV4-1 with TRBJ2-5; the match to TRBD1 covers 7 bases. After removal of 1 base from V and 0 bases from J, the junction contained 11 bases not matched to a gene. Germline values: CDR1 MGHRA, CDR2 YSYEKL. The CDR3 is 18 amino acids. The CDR3 here is CASSQGGKGQRHQETQYF. The CDR3 bases are TGCGCCAGCAGCCAAGGCGGCAAGGGACAGCGACACCAAGAGACCCAGTACTTC.

This chain joins TRBV6-4 and TRBJ2-5; weak D call: TRBD2 (5 bases). In germline, CDR1 is MRHNA, CDR2 SNTAGT. Trimming shortened V by 6 bases and J by 5 bases, and 13 bases separated the two germline ends. This CDR3 is 13 amino acids long. The CDR3 DNA reads TGTGCCAGCAGCACGGACTTTGGGGAGACCCAGTACTTC. Its protein product is CASSTDFGETQYF.

V usage is TRBV5-1 and J usage is TRBJ2-4, with 9 bases matching TRBD2. Germline CDR1 reads SGHRS; CDR2 reads YFSETQ. The CDR3 totals 14 residues. J was trimmed by 4 bases and V by 2 bases; bases with no gene match: 1. This CDR3 reads CASSFLAGKNIQYF. CDR3 DNA: TGCGCCAGCAGCTTCCTAGCGGGGAAAAACATTCAGTACTTC.

The CDR3 loop is CASRVWTGVLDGYTF. As DNA, the CDR3 is TGTGCCAGCAGGGTTTGGACAGGGGTATTAGATGGCTACACCTTC. The chain joins TRBV6-1 to TRBJ1-2; 9 bases align to TRBD1. J gave up 6 bases and V 6 bases, and 11 bases lay outside the gene matches. CDR1 is MNHNS, CDR2 SASEGT, per germline. The CDR3 consists of 15 residues.

The genes are TRBV5-1 and TRBJ1-1; 7 nucleotides line up with TRBD1. Germline V gene sequence: CDR1 SGHRS, CDR2 YFSETQ. CDR3 size: 13 residues. Trimming took 5 bases from V and 1 from J; bases not matched to a gene: 2. The CDR3 sequence: CASRRDRNTEAFF. As DNA, the CDR3 is TGCGCCAGCAGGCGGGACAGGAACACTGAAGCTTTCTTT. Looking up the rest from reference TRBV5-1 and TRBJ1-1 gives the full variable domain: KAGVTQTPRYLIKTRGQQVTLSCSPISGHRSVSWYQQTPGQGLQFLFEYFSETQRNKGNFPGRFSGRQFSNSRSEMNVSTLELGDSALYLCASRRDRNTEAFFGQGTRLTVV.

V gene TRBV28 combines with J gene TRBJ1-5; TRBD1 is a possible D gene (5 bases). Germline V gives CDR1 MDHEN, CDR2 SYDVKM. The length of the CDR3 is 13 residues. The germline V and J ends were trimmed by 6 bases and 2 bases, with 8 bases remaining between them. Here the CDR3 DNA reads TGTGCCAGCAGAACAGGAGGCAATCAGCCCCAGCATTTT. Translation gives CASRTGGNQPQHF.

The V gene is TRBV15, the J gene TRBJ2-7, with 10 bases aligning to TRBD1. Germline CDR1 LNHNV, CDR2 YYDKDF (reference sequence). The length of the CDR3 is 16 residues. The V and J ends lost 6 bases and 4 bases, in that order; junction bases with no gene match: 12. CDR3 sequence: CATSSVRTGGRYEQYF. The CDR3 DNA reads as TGTGCCACCAGTAGCGTTCGGACAGGGGGGAGGTACGAGCAGTACTTC. The whole variable domain, filled in from reference TRBV15 and TRBJ2-7, reads DAMVIQNPRYQVTQFGKPVTLSCSQTLNHNVMYWYQQKSSQAPKLLFHYYDKDFNNEADTPDNFQSRRPNTSFCFLDIRSPGLGDTAMYLCATSSVRTGGRYEQYFGPGTRLTVT.

The table lists this clone with a few counts. The rearrangement links TRBV4-1 to TRBJ2-3; perhaps TRBD1 as D (5 bases). V lost 1 base to trimming and J lost 2 bases, with 13 bases between them. Germline V gene sequence: CDR1 MGHRA, CDR2 YSYEKL. This CDR3 region has 16 residues. CDR3 nucleotide sequence: TGCGCCAGCAGCCAAGTCCCCCAGGGATACACAGATACGCAGTATTTT. Protein sequence: CASSQVPQGYTDTQYF.

The V call is TRBV6-1, the J call TRBJ2-1; 12 bases line up with TRBD2. This CDR3 is built from 14 residues. Germline trimming cut 4 bases from V and 9 bases from J; bases unmatched to any gene: 4. Germline CDR1 and CDR2: MNHNS and SASEGT. In DNA, the CDR3 is TGTGCCAGCAGTGCGCCTAGCGGGAGGGCTGAGCAGTTCTTC. This translates into CASSAPSGRAEQFF.

The rearrangement links TRBV21-1 to TRBJ2-5; the table's D call, TRBD1, has no DNA check behind it. TRBV21-1 is flagged as a pseudogene. This CDR3 spans 15 amino acids. This chain's CDR3 is CASSKPGQGGETQYF. CDR3 bases: TGTGCCAGCAGCAAACCGGGACAGGGGGGGGAGACCCAGTACTTC.

V and J are TRBV11-2 and TRBJ2-5; 13 bases agree with TRBD2. The V gene's germline CDR1 is SGHAT and CDR2 FQNNGV. This CDR3 region has 16 residues. Trimming cost V 5 bases and J 3 bases; bases outside gene matches: 6. DNA for the CDR3: TGTGCCAGCAGCCGAACTAGCGGGAGGGCCGAAGAGACCCAGTACTTC. It specifies CASSRTSGRAEETQYF.

The gene calls are TRBV6-5 and TRBJ2-5; D uncertain. CDR1 is MNHEY, CDR2 SVGAGI, per germline. The CDR3 covers 14 residues. V shed 9 bases and J shed 0 bases, with 14 bases lying between them. The CDR3 DNA reads TGTGCCAGTAGCCCTCGACCGTACCAAGAGACCCAGTACTTC. This sequence encodes CASSPRPYQETQYF.

The chain employs TRBV5-4 and TRBJ2-1; no firm D call. This CDR3 is built from 15 residues. Germline CDR1 and CDR2: SGHNT and YYREEE (reference sequence). The germline V and J ends were trimmed by 5 bases and 5 bases, with 17 bases remaining between them. This CDR3 reads CASRQDFDLNNEQFF. CDR3 DNA: TGTGCCAGCAGACAAGACTTCGATCTAAACAATGAGCAGTTCTTC.

This chain uses TRBV28 with TRBJ1-2; no definite D call. Germline assignment: CDR1 MDHEN and CDR2 SYDVKM. The V end lost 8 bases, the J end lost 1 base, and 11 bases lay between the germline ends. CDR3 size: 13 residues. The CDR3 sequence: CASCGLDNYGYTF. DNA of the CDR3: TGTGCCAGCTGTGGGCTGGATAACTATGGCTACACCTTC.

The V call is TRBV29-1, the J call TRBJ1-2, with a tentative D call TRBD1 (6 bases). The ends were cut back, 7 bases at V and 8 bases at J, with 20 bases in the middle. This CDR3 contains 13 residues. Looked up from germline, CDR1 is SQVTM and CDR2 is ANQGSEA. The CDR3 region has the DNA TGCAGCGAGGCGGACAGAGGATCCGGGGGCTACACCTTC. Translating gives CSEADRGSGGYTF.

The chain recombines TRBV7-3 with TRBJ2-1; D unresolved. V lost 2 bases and J 11 bases, leaving 10 bases between the germline ends. The CDR3 is 12 residues long. Looked up from germline, CDR1 is SGHTA and CDR2 is FQGTGA. The CDR3 coding sequence is TGTGCCAGCAGCTTAGACTCCACGAAGCAGTTCTTC. It codes for CASSLDSTKQFF.

This clone was seen just once. The CDR3 here is CASSDQGQGRETQYF. DNA for the CDR3: TGTGCCAGCAGTGACCAGGGACAGGGCCGAGAGACCCAGTACTTC. This sequence joins TRBV2 and TRBJ2-5; 9 bases line up with TRBD1. The CDR3 has 15 residues. Germline CDR1 SNHLY, CDR2 FYNNEI. J gave up 4 bases and V 3 bases, and 6 bases lay outside the gene matches.

V gene TRBV30 combines with J gene TRBJ2-1; 8 positions match TRBD2. Germline V gene sequence: CDR1 GTSNPN, CDR2 SVGIG (reference sequence). V was clipped by 7 bases and J by 1 base; unmatched bases: 6. There are 14 residues in the CDR3. The CDR3 is CAFSGGRSYNEQFF. Written as DNA, the CDR3 is TGTGCCTTTTCGGGAGGGAGATCCTACAATGAGCAGTTCTTC.

The chain recombines TRBV2 with TRBJ2-1; 8 bases match TRBD2. Germline-derived CDR1 and CDR2 are SNHLY and FYNNEI. V shed 6 bases, J shed 10 bases, and the junction held 5 bases outside the gene matches. The CDR3 has 12 residues. Here the CDR3 reads CASRRLAFEQFF. The CDR3 region has the DNA TGTGCCAGCAGACGACTAGCGTTCGAGCAGTTCTTC.

Only a few counts were recorded for this clone. V gene TRBV7-9 combines with J gene TRBJ1-2; D is uncertain. The CDR3 has 12 amino acids. Trimming shortened V by 4 bases and J by 6 bases, and 9 bases separated the two germline ends. Germline CDR1 and CDR2: SEHNR and FQNEAQ (reference sequence). CDR3 loop: CASSSGLDGYTF. As DNA, the CDR3 is TGTGCCAGCAGCTCGGGATTGGATGGCTACACCTTC.

This chain joins TRBV7-3 and TRBJ2-6, with a possible D match to TRBD1 (5 bases). Between the trimmed V and J ends, which lost 0 bases and 0 bases, there was a span of 9 bases. This CDR3 is built from 17 residues. Germline lookup yields CDR1 SGHTA and CDR2 FQGTGA. In DNA, the CDR3 is TGTGCCAGCAGCTTAACACAGGTCAGCTCTGGGGCCAACGTCCTGACTTTC. This sequence encodes CASSLTQVSSGANVLTF.

In this sample, this clone turned up a few times. The J gene is TRBJ2-7, the V gene TRBV25-1, with TRBD1 matching over 9 bases. Germline V gene data show CDR1 as MGHDK and CDR2 as SYGVNS. V trimming: 4 bases; J trimming: 6 bases; junction bases outside the gene matches: 7. The CDR3 has 14 residues. In nucleotides, the CDR3 is TGTGCCAGCAGTGCCGGGACAGGGCTCCTCGAGCAGTACTTC. Amino acid sequence: CASSAGTGLLEQYF.

This chain uses TRBV21-1 with TRBJ1-4; the tabulated D call, TRBD1, remains unverified against the DNA. TRBV21-1 is deemed a pseudogene. This CDR3 is 18 amino acids long. The CDR3, as DNA: TGTGCCAGCAGCGGCCGTCCCGGGACAGGGGGCACTAATGAAAAACTGTTTTTT. Translating gives CASSGRPGTGGTNEKLFF.

The gene calls are TRBV30 and TRBJ1-5; weak D call: TRBD1 (5 bases). CDR1 is GTSNPN, CDR2 SVGIG, per germline (reference sequence). Trimming shortened V by 3 bases and J by 4 bases, and 19 bases separated the two germline ends. The CDR3 is 16 residues long. For the CDR3, the DNA is TGTGCCTGGAGGGGAAGGAGTCAGGGTATAAATCAGCCCCAGCATTTT. Its translation: CAWRGRSQGINQPQHF. The full variable domain, rest sourced from reference TRBV30 and TRBJ1-5, is SQTIHQWPATLVQPVGSPLSLECTVEGTSNPNLYWYRQAAGRGLQLLFYSVGIGQISSEVPQNLSASRPQDRQFILSSKKLLLSDSGFYLCAWRGRSQGINQPQHFGDGTRLSIL.

The chain couples TRBV28 to TRBJ2-1; possibly TRBD2 for D (6 bases). The CDR3 has 8 amino acids. Per germline, CDR1 MDHEN and CDR2 SYDVKM. The ends were cut back, 8 bases at V and 14 bases at J, with 7 bases in the middle. DNA for the CDR3: TGTGCCAGCGGCGGGAAGTTCTTC. It specifies CASGGKFF.

The chain links TRBV18 to TRBJ2-3; the D is unclear. V lost 4 bases and J lost 9, with 8 bases in between. Germline lookup yields CDR1 KGHSH and CDR2 LQKENI. The CDR3 is made up of 11 amino acids. In DNA form, the CDR3 reads TGTGCCAGCTCACTGAAAGAGACGCAGTATTTT. Its translation is CASSLKETQYF.

The V gene is TRBV7-9, the J gene TRBJ2-5, with 11 nucleotides matching TRBD1. The germline gives CDR1 SEHNR, CDR2 FQNEAQ (reference sequence). J gave up 5 bases and V 1 base, and 3 bases lay outside the gene matches. The CDR3 covers 15 residues. The CDR3 DNA is TGTGCCAGCAGCTTAGGGACAGGGGGCGAGGAGACCCAGTACTTC. It translates to CASSLGTGGEETQYF.

CDR3 loop: CASSLQGASSYNEQFF. In DNA form, the CDR3 reads TGTGCCAGCAGCTTGCAGGGGGCAAGTTCCTACAATGAGCAGTTCTTC. The chain links TRBV11-3 to TRBJ2-1, with TRBD1 identical over 8 bases. The trim removed 3 bases at V and 1 base at J, leaving 5 bases unmatched. The V gene's germline CDR1 is SGHNT and CDR2 YENEEA. This CDR3 spans 16 amino acids.

V and J are TRBV30 and TRBJ1-2; TRBD1 might be the D (6 bases). The V end lost 4 bases, the J end lost 6 bases, and 18 bases lay between the germline ends. The CDR3 totals 14 residues. CDR1 is GTSNPN, CDR2 SVGIG, per germline (reference sequence). CDR3 region: CAWIGGLAGDGYTF. DNA of the CDR3: TGTGCCTGGATTGGGGGATTGGCAGGGGATGGCTACACCTTC.

The chain employs TRBV6-4 and TRBJ2-1; 8 positions match TRBD2. Germline V gives CDR1 MRHNA, CDR2 SNTAGT. V was pared by 0 bases and J by 7 bases, with 5 bases of the junction left unmatched. The CDR3 runs 15 residues. CDR3 sequence reads: CASSDSGSGKNEQFF. The CDR3 DNA follows: TGTGCCAGCAGTGACTCGGGTAGCGGGAAAAATGAGCAGTTCTTC.